The 2 T cell receptor beta chains listed next were all sequenced from one sample in a study of T cells in Graves' hyperthyroidism and ophthalmopathy. Researchers amplified the TCR beta CDR3 regions from RNA transcripts. An initial round of RT-PCR targeting the TCR CDR3 relied on the HTBI primer set. Using its own MiXCR run on the multiplex PCR reads, TCRdb lists one record per CDR3 protein. The sample has some 460,000 distinct CDR3 sequences, more than 15% seen once. The sequenced material came from blood. All receptors come from a woman in her late teens or twenties with Graves' hyperthyroidism.

This clonotype was picked up many times. V gene TRBV29-1 combines with J gene TRBJ2-3; no definite D call. Germline loops: CDR1 SQVTM, CDR2 ANQGSEA. The CDR3 is 12 amino acids. The V gene lost 4 bases and the J gene lost 4 bases, with 9 bases spanning the gap. The CDR3 here is CSVVGAADTQYF. CDR3 nucleotide sequence: TGCAGCGTTGTTGGCGCCGCAGATACGCAGTATTTT.

A few counts support this clonotype. DNA for the CDR3: TGTGCCAGCAGTTTGATAGCCGGGTCCTGGGAGCAGTACTTC. Translated: CASSLIAGSWEQYF. The chain links TRBV12-3 or TRBV12-4 to TRBJ2-7; D is unresolved. V dropped 3 bases and J dropped 7 bases, with 16 bases sitting between them. The CDR3 is made up of 14 amino acids.